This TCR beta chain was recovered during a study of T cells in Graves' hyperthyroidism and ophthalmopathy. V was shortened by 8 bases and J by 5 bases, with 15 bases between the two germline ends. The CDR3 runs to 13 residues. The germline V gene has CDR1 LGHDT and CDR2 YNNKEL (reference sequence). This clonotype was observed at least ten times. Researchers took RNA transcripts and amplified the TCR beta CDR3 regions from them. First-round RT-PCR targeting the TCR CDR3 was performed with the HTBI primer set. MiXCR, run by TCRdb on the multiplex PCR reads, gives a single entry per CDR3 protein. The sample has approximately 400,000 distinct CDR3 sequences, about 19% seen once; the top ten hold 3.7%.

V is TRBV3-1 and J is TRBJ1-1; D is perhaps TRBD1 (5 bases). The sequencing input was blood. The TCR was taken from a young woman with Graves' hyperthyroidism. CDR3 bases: TGTGCCAGCGGACGTGGGGCAGGAACTGAAGCTTTCTTT. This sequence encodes CASGRGAGTEAFF.